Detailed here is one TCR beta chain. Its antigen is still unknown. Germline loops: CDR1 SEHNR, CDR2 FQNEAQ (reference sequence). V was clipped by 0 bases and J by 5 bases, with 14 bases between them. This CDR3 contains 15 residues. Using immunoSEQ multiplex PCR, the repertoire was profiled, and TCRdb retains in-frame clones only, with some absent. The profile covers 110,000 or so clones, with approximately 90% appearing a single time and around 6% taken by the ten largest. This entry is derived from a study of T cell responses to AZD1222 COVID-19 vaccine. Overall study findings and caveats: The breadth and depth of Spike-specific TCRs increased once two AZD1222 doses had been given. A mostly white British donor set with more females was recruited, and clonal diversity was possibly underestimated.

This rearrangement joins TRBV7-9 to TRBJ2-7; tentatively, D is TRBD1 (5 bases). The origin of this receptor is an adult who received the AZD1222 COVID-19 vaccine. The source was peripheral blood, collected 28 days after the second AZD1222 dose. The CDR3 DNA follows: TGTGCCAGCAGCTTAGCCGGCAGGGTTGGGGACGAGCAGTACTTC. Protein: CASSLAGRVGDEQYF.